Each of the 18 T cell receptor beta chains below was sequenced from the same sample in a study of T cells in Graves' hyperthyroidism and ophthalmopathy. There were TCR beta CDR3 regions amplified from RNA transcripts. A set of HTBI primers served as the primers for a first-round RT-PCR of the TCR CDR3. TCRdb used MiXCR to reprocess the multiplex PCR reads, holding one entry per CDR3 protein. The data contain approximately 560,000 distinct CDR3 sequences, just over 45% of them singletons. Sequenced sample: peripheral blood or thyroid tissue (not recorded which). Receptors were obtained from a woman in her late teens or twenties with Graves' hyperthyroidism.

J is TRBJ1-2 and V is TRBV20-1; D remains unclear. V was cut by 6 bases and J by 7 bases, with 24 bases left in between. This CDR3 comprises 15 residues. The germline gives CDR1 DFQATT, CDR2 SNEGSKA (reference sequence). CDR3 region: CSALRPLLGIGGYTF. DNA for the CDR3: TGCAGTGCCCTAAGGCCCCTCCTCGGGATTGGTGGCTACACCTTC.

In this sample, this clonotype turned up many times. This rearrangement joins TRBV7-9 to TRBJ1-1; a weak D match, TRBD1 (6 bases). Germline CDR1 is SEHNR and CDR2 is FQNEAQ (reference sequence). The CDR3 spans 13 residues. The V end was cut by 5 bases, the J end by 7 bases, with 14 bases between. The CDR3 DNA is TGTGCCAGCAGCGAACAGGGTCTCGGTGAAGCTTTCTTT. As protein: CASSEQGLGEAFF.

For this clonotype: Possible read error: a much larger clone is one base away. The J gene is TRBJ1-1, the V gene TRBV20-1; 10 nucleotides match TRBD1. Germline trimming cut 4 bases from V and 4 bases from J; bases unmatched to any gene: 12. Germline-derived CDR1 and CDR2 are DFQATT and SNEGSKA (reference sequence). This CDR3 has 16 amino acids. This chain's CDR3 is CSAKMTGGELCTEAFF. CDR3 DNA: TGCAGTGCTAAGATGACAGGGGGCGAGTTGTGCACTGAAGCTTTCTTT.

As for this clonotype: A junction end diverges from the germline sequence, so it may reflect a read error. This sequence joins TRBV7-9 and TRBJ1-1, with D perhaps matching TRBD1 (6 bases). Per germline, CDR1 SEHNR and CDR2 FQNEAQ (reference sequence). The CDR3 runs 19 residues. CDR3 loop: CASSLLGTQGINLGTEAFF. In nucleotides, the CDR3 is TGCGCCAGCAGTCTCCTCGGCACACAGGGAATCAATCTAGGCACTGAAGCTTTCTTT.

Worth noting for this clonotype: An end of the junction differs from the germline gene, which may be a read error. The gene calls are TRBV7-9 and TRBJ2-7, with 9 bases that match TRBD2. The germline gives CDR1 SEHNR, CDR2 FQNEAQ (reference sequence). The CDR3 extends over 14 amino acids. Here the CDR3 DNA reads TGTGCCGGCAGCCTCTGGACTAGCGACTACGAGCAGTACTTC. It encodes CAGSLWTSDYEQYF.

The chain combines TRBV7-9 with TRBJ1-2; no reliable D call. CDR3 length equals 15 residues. Germline assignment: CDR1 SEHNR and CDR2 FQNEAQ (reference sequence). Trimming cost V 1 base and J 5 bases, with 14 bases left between them. The CDR3 protein is CASSLGQTNGYGYTF. The CDR3 DNA follows: TGTGCCAGCAGCTTAGGCCAGACGAACGGATATGGCTACACCTTC.

The rearrangement joins TRBV20-1 to TRBJ2-5, with D perhaps matching TRBD1 (6 bases). The CDR3 spans 13 residues. Trimming shortened V by 3 bases and J by 5 bases, and 13 bases separated the two germline ends. The germline CDR1 and CDR2 sequences are DFQATT and SNEGSKA (reference sequence). CDR3 nucleotide sequence: TGCAGTGCTAGGGACAACAGGGTGGAGACCCAGTACTTC. Translation: CSARDNRVETQYF.

In its sample, this clonotype was seen a few times. V gene TRBV7-9 combines with J gene TRBJ1-2; 7 bases are a match to TRBD1. Trimming took 5 bases from V and 5 from J; bases not matched to a gene: 8. The germline V gene encodes CDR1 SEHNR and CDR2 FQNEAQ (reference sequence). The CDR3 is 14 residues long. CDR3: CASSLSRGPYGYTF. In nucleotides, the CDR3 is TGTGCCAGCAGCCTGTCGAGGGGGCCTTATGGCTACACCTTC.

The chain is built from TRBV10-3 and TRBJ1-6; TRBD1 matches 8 bases. The CDR3 runs 14 residues. The trim removed 3 bases at V and 10 bases at J, leaving 5 bases unmatched. CDR1 ENHRY and CDR2 SYGVKD come from the germline V gene. CDR3 sequence (DNA): TGTGCCATCAGTGAATGGACAGGGTCCTCACCCCTCCACTTT. It codes for CAISEWTGSSPLHF.

About this clonotype: One junction end disagrees with the germline gene, perhaps due to a read error. This chain connects TRBV7-2 to TRBJ2-7; TRBD1 matches 7 bases. The germline V gene encodes CDR1 SGHTA and CDR2 FQGNSA. This CDR3 has 14 residues. This chain's CDR3 is CASSQPKGAHEQYF. As DNA, the CDR3 is TGCGCCAGCAGCCAACCGAAGGGGGCCCACGAGCAGTACTTC.

This clonotype was observed at least ten times. The chain links TRBV24-1 to TRBJ2-7; TRBD1 aligns across 8 bases. Germline CDR1 KGHDR, CDR2 SFDVKD. V dropped 3 bases and J dropped 3; count of bases not matched to a gene: 6. The CDR3 is 15 amino acids. The CDR3 loop reads CATSDPGTGLYEQYF. CDR3 bases: TGTGCCACCAGTGATCCAGGGACAGGACTCTACGAGCAGTACTTC.

A remark on this clonotype: A much larger clone differs by one base, so this may be a read error. The chain joins TRBV7-2 to TRBJ1-5; D perhaps matches TRBD1 (5 bases). Germline CDR1 is SGHTA and CDR2 is FQGNSA. The V end lost 5 bases, the J end lost 9 bases, and 14 bases lay between the germline ends. CDR3 length equals 13 residues. CDR3 sequence reads: CASSEPSGRPQHF. The CDR3 DNA follows: TGTGCCAGCAGCGAACCGTCAGGGCGGCCCCAGCATTTT.

This clonotype has ten or more counts. V and J are TRBV24-1 and TRBJ1-6; D is unresolved. V lost 4 bases and J 8 bases, leaving 5 bases between the germline ends. Germline V gives CDR1 KGHDR, CDR2 SFDVKD. CDR3 length equals 12 residues. The CDR3 reads CATSEGDSPLHF. The CDR3 bases are TGTGCCACCAGTGAAGGAGATTCACCCCTCCACTTT.

Worth noting for this clonotype: One base away lies a much larger clone, so this may be a sequencing read error. The CDR3 ends on some other residue instead of the conserved phenylalanine or tryptophan, so this is likely a read error. The V and J genes are TRBV7-3 and TRBJ1-1; unclear D gene. This CDR3 region has 14 residues. Germline CDR1 reads SGHTA; CDR2 reads FQGTGA. The V gene lost 2 bases and the J gene lost 1 base, with 8 bases spanning the gap. In DNA, the CDR3 is TGTGCCAGCAGCTTAGTTCCAGGGAACACTGAAGCTTTCTCT. It is translated as CASSLVPGNTEAFS.

In this sample, this clonotype turned up once. The genes are TRBV11-2 and TRBJ2-7; D is perhaps TRBD2 (6 bases). Trimming took 3 bases from V and 3 from J, leaving 12 bases between them. The CDR3 contains 14 residues. CDR1 and CDR2 (germline): SGHAT, FQNNGV. CDR3 sequence (DNA): TGTGCCAGCAGCTTCGAACTAGCTGTCTACGAGCAGTACTTC. It yields the protein CASSFELAVYEQYF.

The chain couples TRBV20-1 to TRBJ1-1; D uncertain. Germline lookup yields CDR1 DFQATT and CDR2 SNEGSKA (reference sequence). The length of the CDR3 is 13 residues. V was trimmed by 4 bases and J by 3 bases, leaving 12 bases between them. The CDR3 nucleotides read TGCAGTGCTAAGGGCCCCCGCGACACTGAAGCTTTCTTT. Translation gives CSAKGPRDTEAFF.

The CDR3 region is CASSVQGGTSGRETQYF. The CDR3 region has the DNA TGTGCCAGCAGCGTACAAGGGGGGACTAGCGGGAGAGAGACCCAGTACTTC. V gene TRBV7-2 combines with J gene TRBJ2-5; 14 bases fit TRBD2. Germline assignment: CDR1 SGHTA and CDR2 FQGNSA. The CDR3 length is 17 residues. V lost 5 bases, J lost 4 bases, and 9 bases stayed unmatched.

This clonotype has at least ten counts. This chain uses TRBV7-8 with TRBJ2-7, with D hard to call. With 0 bases removed from V and 4 bases from J, the gap between germline ends came to 10 bases. This CDR3 is built from 14 residues. The germline gives CDR1 SGHVS, CDR2 FQNEAQ. The CDR3 nucleotides are TGTGCCAGCAGCTTAGCTCGTAGCAGTTACGAGCAGTACTTC. Residues: CASSLARSSYEQYF.